Below, 5 T cell receptor beta chains from the same sample are listed, as sequenced in a study of shared clonotypes between healthy human individuals. Some clones are missing from TCRdb's copy, which holds only in-frame ones; the method was immunoSEQ multiplex PCR. Among about 520,000 clones listed, about 84% were seen once. The material sequenced was PBMCs. These TCRs come from a woman aged 40-49 years in good health. Some clones in this sample may be carry-over from other donors' samples.

Concerning this clone itself: Germline and junction disagree at one end, which may indicate a read error. The chain employs TRBV6-5 and TRBJ2-7; the match to TRBD2 covers 9 bases. This CDR3 has 12 residues. Germline values: CDR1 MNHEY, CDR2 SVGAGI. This chain's CDR3 is CASSPLGGRVGF. CDR3 DNA sequence: TGTGCCAGCAGTCCCCTGGGCGGGAGGGTAGGCTTC.

This clone showed up just once. The chain links TRBV4-3 to TRBJ1-1; D is ambiguous. The germline V and J ends were trimmed by 2 bases and 7 bases, with 17 bases remaining between them. Germline V gene lookup returns CDR1 LGHNA and CDR2 YSLEER. This CDR3 comprises 15 residues. CDR3 nucleotide sequence: TGCGCCAGCAGCCAAATCCGTGGTGTGACGAATGAAGCTTTCTTT. This codes for CASSQIRGVTNEAFF.

Concerning this clone: A read error may explain this, as a much larger clone is one base away. The gene calls are TRBV6-5 and TRBJ2-2; 7 bases line up with TRBD1. Germline CDR1 reads MNHEY; CDR2 reads SVGAGI. The CDR3 totals 15 residues. The CDR3 bases are TGTACCAGCAGTTACGGGACAGACAACACCGGGGAGCTGTTTTTT. Protein product: CTSSYGTDNTGELFF.

Concerning this clone: Additional DNA sequences in this sample encode the identical CDR3. The chain links TRBV6-5 to TRBJ1-1, with no clear D. Germline assignment: CDR1 MNHEY and CDR2 SVGAGI. The CDR3 runs to 14 residues. Trimming removed 3 bases at V and 1 base at J, with 9 bases between. CDR3: CASSYSGGNTEAFF. The CDR3, as DNA: TGTGCCAGCAGTTATAGTGGCGGGAACACTGAAGCTTTCTTT.

This rearrangement joins TRBV18 to TRBJ1-5; 7 bases match TRBD1. Germline CDR1 KGHSH, CDR2 LQKENI. This CDR3 is built from 17 residues. After removal of 3 bases from V and 0 bases from J, the junction contained 8 bases not matched to a gene. The CDR3 bases are TGTGCCAGCTCACCTCGACAGGGCGATACTAGCAATCAGCCCCAGCATTTT. It encodes CASSPRQGDTSNQPQHF.